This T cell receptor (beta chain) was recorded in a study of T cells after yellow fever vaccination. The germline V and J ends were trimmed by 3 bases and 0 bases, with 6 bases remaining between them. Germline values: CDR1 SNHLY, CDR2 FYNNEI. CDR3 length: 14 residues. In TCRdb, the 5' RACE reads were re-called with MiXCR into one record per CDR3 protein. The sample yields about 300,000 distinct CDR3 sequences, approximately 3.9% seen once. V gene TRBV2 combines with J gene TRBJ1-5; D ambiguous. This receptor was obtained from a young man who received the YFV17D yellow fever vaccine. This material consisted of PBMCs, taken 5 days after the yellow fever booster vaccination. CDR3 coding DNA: TGTGCCAGCAGTGAGAGAGCTAGCAATCAGCCCCAGCATTTT. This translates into CASSERASNQPQHF. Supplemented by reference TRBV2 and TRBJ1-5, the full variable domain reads EPEVTQTPSHQVTQMGQEVILRCVPISNHLYFYWYRQILGQKVEFLVSFYNNEISEKSEIFDDQFSVERPDGSNFTLKIRSTKLEDSAMYFCASSERASNQPQHFGDGTRLSIL.